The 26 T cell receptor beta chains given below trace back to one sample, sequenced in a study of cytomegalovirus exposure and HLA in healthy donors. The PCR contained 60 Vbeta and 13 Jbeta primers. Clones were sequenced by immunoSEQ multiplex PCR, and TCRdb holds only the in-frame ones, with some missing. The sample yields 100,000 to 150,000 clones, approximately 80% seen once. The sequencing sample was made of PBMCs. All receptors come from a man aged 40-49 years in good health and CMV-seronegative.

CDR3 nucleotide sequence: TGTGCCAGCAGCTTGGGCGATATTCAGCCCCAGCATTTT. Encoded protein: CASSLGDIQPQHF. The gene calls are TRBV7-8 and TRBJ1-5; D remains unclear. Germline CDR1 SGHVS, CDR2 FQNEAQ. This CDR3 has 13 residues. V was trimmed by 3 bases and J by 6 bases, leaving 9 bases between them.

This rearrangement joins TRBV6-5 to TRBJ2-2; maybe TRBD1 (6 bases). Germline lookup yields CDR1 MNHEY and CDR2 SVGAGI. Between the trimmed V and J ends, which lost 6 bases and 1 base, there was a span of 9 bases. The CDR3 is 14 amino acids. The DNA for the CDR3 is TGTGCCAGCAGGCCGGACAGGAACACCGGGGAGCTGTTTTTT. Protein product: CASRPDRNTGELFF.

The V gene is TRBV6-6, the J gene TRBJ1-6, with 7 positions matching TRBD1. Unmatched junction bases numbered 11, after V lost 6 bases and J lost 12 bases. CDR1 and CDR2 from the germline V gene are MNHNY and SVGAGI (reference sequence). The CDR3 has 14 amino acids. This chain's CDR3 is CASRLDRAEVPLHF. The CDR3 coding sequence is TGTGCCAGCAGATTAGACAGGGCGGAGGTACCCCTCCACTTT.

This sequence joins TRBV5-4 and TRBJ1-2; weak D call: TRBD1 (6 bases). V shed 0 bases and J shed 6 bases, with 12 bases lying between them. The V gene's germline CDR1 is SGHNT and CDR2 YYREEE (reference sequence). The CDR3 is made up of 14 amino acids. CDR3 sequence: CASSLGEGGNGYTF. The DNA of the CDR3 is TGTGCCAGCAGCTTGGGAGAGGGGGGGAATGGCTACACCTTC.

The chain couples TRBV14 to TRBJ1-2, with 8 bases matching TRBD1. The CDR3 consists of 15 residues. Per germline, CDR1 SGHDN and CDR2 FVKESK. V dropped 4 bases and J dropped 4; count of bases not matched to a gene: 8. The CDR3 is CASSPLPDRAYGYTF. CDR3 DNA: TGTGCCAGCAGCCCACTCCCGGACAGGGCCTATGGCTACACCTTC.

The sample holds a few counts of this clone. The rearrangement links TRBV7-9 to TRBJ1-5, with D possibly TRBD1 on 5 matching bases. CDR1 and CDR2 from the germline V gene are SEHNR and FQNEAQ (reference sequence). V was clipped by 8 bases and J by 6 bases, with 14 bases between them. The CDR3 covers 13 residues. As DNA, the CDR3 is TGTGCCAGCGGGGGGGATGAAACTCAGCCCCAGCATTTT. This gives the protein CASGGDETQPQHF.

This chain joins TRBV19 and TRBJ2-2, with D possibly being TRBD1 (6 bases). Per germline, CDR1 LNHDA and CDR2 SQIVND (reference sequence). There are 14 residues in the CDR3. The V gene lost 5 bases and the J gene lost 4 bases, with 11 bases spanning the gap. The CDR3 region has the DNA TGTGCCAGTAGTCCCTCAGGGGTCACCGGGGAGCTGTTTTTT. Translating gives CASSPSGVTGELFF.

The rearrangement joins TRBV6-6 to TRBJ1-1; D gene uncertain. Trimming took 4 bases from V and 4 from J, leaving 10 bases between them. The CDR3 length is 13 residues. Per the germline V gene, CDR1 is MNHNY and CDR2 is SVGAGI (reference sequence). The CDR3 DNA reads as TGTGCCAGCAGTTCTGGCCGGGGCACTGAAGCTTTCTTT. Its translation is CASSSGRGTEAFF.

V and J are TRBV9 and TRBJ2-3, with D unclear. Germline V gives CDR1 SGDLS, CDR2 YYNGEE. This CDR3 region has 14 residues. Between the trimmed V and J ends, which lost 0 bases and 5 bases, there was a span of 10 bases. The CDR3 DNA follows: TGTGCCAGCAGCGTAGGGGCAGAGAAAGATACGCAGTATTTT. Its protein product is CASSVGAEKDTQYF.

This CDR3 reads CASSDRTSGSYEQYF. CDR3 DNA sequence: TGTGCCAGCAGTGATAGGACTAGCGGATCCTACGAGCAGTACTTC. The rearrangement uses TRBV7-2 and TRBJ2-7; TRBD2 matches at 10 bases. The CDR3 length is 15 residues. V trimming: 6 bases; J trimming: 1 base; junction bases outside the gene matches: 6. CDR1 SGHTA and CDR2 FQGNSA come from the germline V gene.

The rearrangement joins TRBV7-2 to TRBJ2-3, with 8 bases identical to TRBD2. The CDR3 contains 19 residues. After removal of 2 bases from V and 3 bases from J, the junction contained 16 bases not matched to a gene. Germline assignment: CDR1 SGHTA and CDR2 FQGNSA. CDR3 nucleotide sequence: TGTGCCAGCAGCTTAAGGGCTAGCGGGCCATCAGGGAGAACAGATACGCAGTATTTT. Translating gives CASSLRASGPSGRTDTQYF.

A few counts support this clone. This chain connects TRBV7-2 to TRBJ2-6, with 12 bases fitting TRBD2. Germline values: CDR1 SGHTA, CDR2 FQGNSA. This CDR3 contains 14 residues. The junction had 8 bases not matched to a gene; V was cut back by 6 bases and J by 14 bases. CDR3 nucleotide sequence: TGTGCCAGCAGGGAACCTACTAGCGGGGGGCTCCTGACTTTC. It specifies CASREPTSGGLLTF.

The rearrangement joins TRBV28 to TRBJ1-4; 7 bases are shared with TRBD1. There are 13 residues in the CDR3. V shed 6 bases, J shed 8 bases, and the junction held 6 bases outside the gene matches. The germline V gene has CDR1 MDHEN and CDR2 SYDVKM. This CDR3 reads CASSLGQDEKLFF. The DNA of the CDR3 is TGTGCCAGCAGCCTAGGACAGGACGAAAAACTGTTTTTT.

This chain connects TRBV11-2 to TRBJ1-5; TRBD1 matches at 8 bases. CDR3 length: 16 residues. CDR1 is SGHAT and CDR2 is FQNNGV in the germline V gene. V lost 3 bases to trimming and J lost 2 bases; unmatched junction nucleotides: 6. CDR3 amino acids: CASSFQGARGNQPQHF. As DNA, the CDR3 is TGTGCCAGCAGCTTTCAGGGGGCGCGAGGCAATCAGCCCCAGCATTTT.

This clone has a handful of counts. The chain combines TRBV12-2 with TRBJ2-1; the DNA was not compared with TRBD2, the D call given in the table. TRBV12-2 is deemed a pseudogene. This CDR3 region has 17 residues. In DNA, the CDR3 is TGTGCAAGTCGCTTAGAGACCGGGACTAATTATAACAATGAGCAGTTCTTC. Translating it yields CASRLETGTNYNNEQFF.

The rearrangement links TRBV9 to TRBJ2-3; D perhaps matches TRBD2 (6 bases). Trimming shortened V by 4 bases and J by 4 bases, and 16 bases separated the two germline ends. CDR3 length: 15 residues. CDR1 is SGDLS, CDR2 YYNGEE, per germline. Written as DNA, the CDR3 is TGTGCCAGCAGCCGGGTGGGGGGTAACGCAGATACGCAGTATTTT. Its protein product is CASSRVGGNADTQYF.

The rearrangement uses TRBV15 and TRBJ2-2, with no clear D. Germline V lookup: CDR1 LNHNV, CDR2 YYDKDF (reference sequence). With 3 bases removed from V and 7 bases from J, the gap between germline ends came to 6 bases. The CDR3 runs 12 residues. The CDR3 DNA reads TGTGCCACCAGCAGGGAGAACGGGGAGCTGTTTTTT. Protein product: CATSRENGELFF.

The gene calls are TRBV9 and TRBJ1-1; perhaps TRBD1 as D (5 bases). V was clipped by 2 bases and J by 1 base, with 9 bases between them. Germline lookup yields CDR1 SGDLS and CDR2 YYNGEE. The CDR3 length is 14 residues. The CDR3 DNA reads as TGTGCCAGCAGCGTCTCGACAGCGAACACTGAAGCTTTCTTT. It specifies CASSVSTANTEAFF.

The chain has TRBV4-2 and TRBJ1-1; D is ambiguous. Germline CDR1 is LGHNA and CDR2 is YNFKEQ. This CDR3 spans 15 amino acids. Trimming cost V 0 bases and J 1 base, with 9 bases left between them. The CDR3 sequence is CASSQDLSENTEAFF. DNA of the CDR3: TGTGCCAGCAGCCAAGATCTATCCGAGAACACTGAAGCTTTCTTT.

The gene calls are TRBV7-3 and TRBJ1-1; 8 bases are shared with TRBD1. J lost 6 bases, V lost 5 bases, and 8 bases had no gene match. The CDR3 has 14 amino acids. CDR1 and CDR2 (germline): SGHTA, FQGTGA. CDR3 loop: CASSPRRGLAEAFF. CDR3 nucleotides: TGTGCCAGCAGCCCCCGCAGGGGGCTTGCTGAAGCTTTCTTT. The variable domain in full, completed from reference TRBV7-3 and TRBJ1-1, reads GAGVSQTPSNKVTEKGKYVELRCDPISGHTALYWYRQSLGQGPEFLIYFQGTGAADDSGLPNDRFFAVRPEGSVSTLKIQRTERGDSAVYLCASSPRRGLAEAFFGQGTRLTVV.

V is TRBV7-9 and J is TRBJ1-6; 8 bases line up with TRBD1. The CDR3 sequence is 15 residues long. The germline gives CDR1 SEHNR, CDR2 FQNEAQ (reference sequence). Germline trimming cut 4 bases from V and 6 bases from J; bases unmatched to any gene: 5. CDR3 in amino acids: CASSSRQGLNSPLHF. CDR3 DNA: TGTGCCAGCAGCTCCCGACAGGGGCTTAATTCACCCCTCCACTTT.

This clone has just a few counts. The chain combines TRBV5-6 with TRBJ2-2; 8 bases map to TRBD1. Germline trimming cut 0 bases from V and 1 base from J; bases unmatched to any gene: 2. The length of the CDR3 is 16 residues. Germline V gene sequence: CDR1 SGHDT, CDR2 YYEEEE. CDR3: CASSLGQGRNTGELFF. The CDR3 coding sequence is TGTGCCAGCAGCTTGGGACAGGGGCGGAACACCGGGGAGCTGTTTTTT.

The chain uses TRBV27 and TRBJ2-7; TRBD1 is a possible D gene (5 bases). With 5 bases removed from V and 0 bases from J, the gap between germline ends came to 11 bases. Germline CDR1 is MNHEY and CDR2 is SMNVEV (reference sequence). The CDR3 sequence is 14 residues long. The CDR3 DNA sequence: TGTGCCAGCAGTCCCCAGGGCACCTCCTACGAGCAGTACTTC. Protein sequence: CASSPQGTSYEQYF.

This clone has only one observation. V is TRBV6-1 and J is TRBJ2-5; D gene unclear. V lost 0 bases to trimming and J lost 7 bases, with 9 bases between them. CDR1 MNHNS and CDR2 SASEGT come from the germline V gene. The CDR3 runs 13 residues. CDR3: CASSEALSGTQYF. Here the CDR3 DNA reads TGTGCCAGCAGTGAAGCGCTGTCCGGGACCCAGTACTTC.

DNA for the CDR3: TGTGCCAGCAGCTCCCTGGGCGGGGACACAGATACGCAGTATTTT. Its translation is CASSSLGGDTDTQYF. The chain employs TRBV7-9 and TRBJ2-3, with D possibly being TRBD2 (6 bases). CDR1 is SEHNR, CDR2 FQNEAQ, per germline (reference sequence). The CDR3 totals 15 residues. Trimming took 4 bases from V and 2 from J, leaving 13 bases between them.

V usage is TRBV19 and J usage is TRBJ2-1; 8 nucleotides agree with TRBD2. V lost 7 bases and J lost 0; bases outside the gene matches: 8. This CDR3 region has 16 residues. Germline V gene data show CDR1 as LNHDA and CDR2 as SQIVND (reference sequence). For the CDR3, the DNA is TGTGCCAGTAACATAGCGGGGCGGAGCTCCTACAATGAGCAGTTCTTC. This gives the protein CASNIAGRSSYNEQFF.